Following are 20 T cell receptor beta chains from one sample sequenced in a study of T cell responses to AZD1222 COVID-19 vaccine. Libraries were prepared by immunoSEQ multiplex PCR; TCRdb keeps only in-frame clonotypes and omits some of them. The table has over 70,000 clones, about 85% seen once. The source material was peripheral blood, sampled on day 0 of AZD1222 vaccination. These receptors were obtained from an adult in good health.

This clone was counted between two and nine times. The chain joins TRBV11-3 to TRBJ1-2; TRBD1 is a possible D gene (5 bases). V gave up 5 bases and J gave up 5 bases, with 21 bases separating them. Germline V gives CDR1 SGHNT, CDR2 YENEEA. The CDR3 loop spans 16 amino acids. The CDR3 nucleotides are TGTGCCAGCAGCCCGAGAGAGGCAGGGACTAGATATGGCTACACCTTC. Translation gives CASSPREAGTRYGYTF.

V usage is TRBV6-2 or TRBV6-3 and J usage is TRBJ1-6, with D possibly matching TRBD1 (5 bases). CDR1 MNHEY and CDR2 SVGEGT come from the germline V gene. The ends were cut back, 6 bases at V and 0 bases at J, with 12 bases in the middle. CDR3 size: 16 residues. In DNA, the CDR3 is TGTGCCAGCAGCCCTGGGGCTAGCTCCTATAATTCACCCCTCCACTTT. This sequence encodes CASSPGASSYNSPLHF.

The rearrangement uses TRBV5-1 and TRBJ1-2; D may be TRBD1 (6 bases). CDR3 length equals 14 residues. Trimming took off 3 bases at V and 7 bases at J, with 16 bases between the two ends. In germline, CDR1 is SGHRS, CDR2 YFSETQ. The CDR3 loop is CASSSTGPLPGYTF. The CDR3 coding sequence is TGCGCCAGCAGCTCGACAGGCCCCCTGCCTGGCTACACCTTC.

The chain joins TRBV27 to TRBJ1-4, with D unresolved. Germline loops: CDR1 MNHEY, CDR2 SMNVEV (reference sequence). CDR3 length: 17 residues. V was clipped by 10 bases and J by 0 bases, with 21 bases between them. CDR3 nucleotides: TGTGCCACCGCCGCAGGCGTGCTTTCTGCAACTAATGAAAAACTGTTTTTT. The encoded protein is CATAAGVLSATNEKLFF.

This chain links TRBV3-1 (or the pseudogene TRBV3-2) with TRBJ2-5, with D hard to call. The V gene's germline CDR1 is LGHDT and CDR2 YNNKEL (reference sequence). Trimming took off 4 bases at V and 5 bases at J, with 8 bases between the two ends. CDR3 length: 12 residues. The CDR3: CASSPISETQYF. The CDR3 DNA sequence: TGTGCCAGCAGCCCAATCTCGGAGACCCAGTACTTC.

The rearrangement uses TRBV9 and TRBJ1-2, with 11 bases that match TRBD1. Germline CDR1 and CDR2: SGDLS and YYNGEE. J gave up 0 bases and V 3 bases, and 10 bases lay outside the gene matches. The CDR3 length is 18 residues. This chain's CDR3 is CASSGVEGQGGPNYGYTF. The CDR3 DNA is TGTGCCAGCAGCGGAGTAGAGGGACAGGGGGGCCCTAACTATGGCTACACCTTC.

This chain connects TRBV11-2 to TRBJ2-1; D is ambiguous. In germline, CDR1 is SGHAT, CDR2 FQNNGV. Trimming shortened V by 0 bases and J by 1 base, and 7 bases separated the two germline ends. The CDR3 length is 15 residues. The CDR3 reads CASSLDYGSYNEQFF. In nucleotides, the CDR3 is TGTGCCAGCAGCTTAGATTACGGATCCTACAATGAGCAGTTCTTC.

This chain connects TRBV10-3 to TRBJ2-1; D is unclear. Trimming stripped 4 bases from V and 0 bases from J, with 7 bases between. Looked up from germline, CDR1 is ENHRY and CDR2 is SYGVKD. The CDR3 consists of 14 residues. The CDR3 is CAISGSTSYNEQFF. DNA for the CDR3: TGTGCCATCAGTGGGAGCACCTCCTACAATGAGCAGTTCTTC.

The count of this clone is one. The chain couples TRBV11-2 to TRBJ2-3, with TRBD1 matching over 8 bases. The germline CDR1 and CDR2 sequences are SGHAT and FQNNGV. J gave up 1 base and V 5 bases, and 8 bases lay outside the gene matches. The CDR3 runs 16 residues. This CDR3 reads CASSRTGSKRTDTQYF. In DNA form, the CDR3 reads TGTGCCAGCAGCAGGACAGGGAGCAAACGCACAGATACGCAGTATTTT. The full variable domain, rest sourced from reference TRBV11-2 and TRBJ2-3, is EAGVAQSPRYKIIEKRQSVAFWCNPISGHATLYWYQQILGQGPKLLIQFQNNGVVDDSQLPKDRFSAERLKGVDSTLKIQPAKLEDSAVYLCASSRTGSKRTDTQYFGPGTRLTVL.

The V and J genes are TRBV3-1 (or the pseudogene TRBV3-2) and TRBJ1-1, with a tentative D call TRBD1 (5 bases). There are 16 residues in the CDR3. V lost 1 base and J 6 bases, leaving 18 bases between the germline ends. Germline V gene data show CDR1 as LGHDT and CDR2 as YNNKEL (reference sequence). This CDR3 is CASSQVWADPGAEAFF. CDR3 nucleotide sequence: TGTGCCAGCAGCCAAGTCTGGGCAGATCCGGGGGCTGAAGCTTTCTTT.

The chain links TRBV6-1 to TRBJ1-2; possibly TRBD1 for D (5 bases). V gave up 2 bases and J gave up 4 bases, with 14 bases separating them. Germline V CDR1 and CDR2: MNHNS, SASEGT. The CDR3 runs to 15 residues. The CDR3 here is CASSELRGKGYGYTF. CDR3 nucleotides: TGTGCCAGCAGTGAACTTCGGGGGAAGGGCTATGGCTACACCTTC.

This clone has just one count. This chain links TRBV12-3 or TRBV12-4 with TRBJ2-1; D gene uncertain. The CDR3 totals 13 residues. Between the trimmed V and J ends, which lost 6 bases and 12 bases, there was a span of 18 bases. The CDR3 coding sequence is TGTGCCAGCAGCCCGGAACCCACACGAAGGCAGTTCTTC. It yields the protein CASSPEPTRRQFF.

The V gene is TRBV7-9, the J gene TRBJ2-1; D is possibly TRBD2 (5 bases). Germline V gives CDR1 SEHNR, CDR2 FQNEAQ (reference sequence). Trimming removed 2 bases at V and 6 bases at J, with 14 bases between. There are 15 residues in the CDR3. DNA of the CDR3: TGTGCCAGCAGCTTAAATAGCCCTGGGAGCAATGAGCAGTTCTTC. Translating gives CASSLNSPGSNEQFF.

Regarding this clone: The limits of the CDR3 on the DNA are not certain, so only TCRdb's listed CDR3 is given. The rearrangement uses TRBV21-1 and TRBJ2-6; the table's TRBD2 call for D was not verified on the DNA. TRBV21-1 is labeled a pseudogene. The CDR3 is 18 residues long, ends included. CDR3 sequence reads: CASSNEAGWGRGANVLTF.

This sequence joins TRBV10-1 and TRBJ1-2; D gene unclear. V was shortened by 2 bases and J by 4 bases, with 8 bases between the two germline ends. CDR3 size: 13 residues. Germline V gene lookup returns CDR1 WNHNN and CDR2 SYGVQD (reference sequence). DNA of the CDR3: TGCGCCAGCAGTGAGGGCTCCATCTATGGCTACACCTTC. Amino acids: CASSEGSIYGYTF.

The chain carries TRBV11-2 and TRBJ2-7, with D perhaps TRBD2 (6 bases). From germline, CDR1 is SGHAT and CDR2 FQNNGV. The CDR3 loop spans 14 amino acids. V was shortened by 0 bases and J by 6 bases, with 12 bases between the two germline ends. Written as DNA, the CDR3 is TGTGCCAGCAGCTTAGAGCGGGGCCACCTCGAGCAGTACTTC. Amino acid sequence: CASSLERGHLEQYF.

V usage is TRBV7-2 and J usage is TRBJ1-2; tentatively, D is TRBD1 (5 bases). V gave up 1 base and J gave up 7 bases, with 13 bases separating them. Germline values: CDR1 SGHTA, CDR2 FQGNSA. This CDR3 spans 14 amino acids. In DNA, the CDR3 is TGTGCCAGCAGCTTAGATAGGCAGGGCTCTGGCTACACCTTC. Translated, it gives CASSLDRQGSGYTF.

The rearrangement joins TRBV19 to TRBJ1-1; 9 bases line up with TRBD1. Trimming at V came to 6 bases and at J to 0 bases, leaving 11 bases not matched to a gene. Germline V gene sequence: CDR1 LNHDA, CDR2 SQIVND (reference sequence). This CDR3 is built from 17 residues. The CDR3 loop is CASRSEGTGNMNTEAFF. CDR3 bases: TGTGCCAGTAGGTCAGAAGGGACAGGGAATATGAACACTGAAGCTTTCTTT.

The J gene is TRBJ2-7, the V gene TRBV9; a weak D match, TRBD1 (5 bases). Germline CDR1 is SGDLS and CDR2 is YYNGEE. The CDR3 length is 9 residues. Deletions cut 9 bases from V and 5 bases from J, with 6 bases between. The CDR3 bases are TGTGCCAAGGGGCACGAGCAGTACTTC. Protein: CAKGHEQYF.

The rearrangement links TRBV5-1 to TRBJ2-3, with a possible D match to TRBD1 (6 bases). Germline lookup yields CDR1 SGHRS and CDR2 YFSETQ. The V gene lost 0 bases and the J gene lost 5 bases, with 13 bases spanning the gap. The CDR3 runs to 15 residues. CDR3: CASSLGTVKGDTQYF. Here the CDR3 DNA reads TGCGCCAGCAGCTTGGGGACAGTCAAGGGAGATACGCAGTATTTT.